Listed below are T cell receptor beta chains from one sample, sequenced in a study of control samples from healthy donors and cancer patients. Produced via immunoSEQ multiplex PCR; TCRdb's table is partial and in-frame only. The sample lists about 12,000 clones; over 75% were seen once. What was sequenced was formalin-fixed, paraffin-embedded tissue. These receptors were taken from a male donor with melanoma. Both conserved end residues are part of each CDR3. D genes are given only for firm matches. Expanded clones get a size class; other rows say once, few or many, or leave the size out.

d_gene: TRBD1; j_gene: TRBJ2-7; abundance: few; len: 14; v_gene: TRBV5-1; CDR3aa: CASSLGTGVGEQYF; CDR3nt: TGCGCCAGCAGCTTGGGGACAGGGGTGGGAGAGCAGTACTTC
d_gene: NA; j_gene: TRBJ2-3; abundance: NA; len: 18; v_gene: TRBV6-2/TRBV6-3; CDR3aa: CASSYNRDGTDSTDTQYF; CDR3nt: TGTGCCAGCAGTTACAACCGGGACGGGACGGATAGCACAGATACGCAGTATTTT
d_gene: TRBD2; j_gene: TRBJ2-6; abundance: NA; len: 23; v_gene: TRBV27; CDR3aa: CASSLYITSGTSGTHSGANVLTF; CDR3nt: TGTGCCAGCAGTTTATATATCACCTCCGGGACTAGCGGGACCCACTCTGGGGCCAACGTCCTGACTTTC
d_gene: TRBD1; j_gene: TRBJ2-7; abundance: NA; len: 15; v_gene: TRBV19; CDR3aa: CASSLGTGASYEQYF; CDR3nt: TGTGCCAGTAGTCTGGGGACAGGGGCCTCCTACGAGCAGTACTTC
d_gene: NA; j_gene: TRBJ1-6; abundance: NA; len: 15; v_gene: TRBV7-9; CDR3aa: CASSLEPGNNSPLHF; CDR3nt: TGTGCCAGCAGCTTAGAGCCGGGCAATAATTCACCCCTCCACTTT
d_gene: NA; j_gene: TRBJ2-7; abundance: NA; len: 11; v_gene: TRBV5-1; CDR3aa: CASSPDIGQYF; CDR3nt: TGCGCCAGCAGCCCGGACATCGGGCAGTACTTC
d_gene: NA; j_gene: TRBJ2-3; abundance: NA; len: 16; v_gene: TRBV27; CDR3aa: CASSSRLTRSTDTQYF; CDR3nt: TGTGCCAGCAGTTCTCGACTCACACGAAGCACAGATACGCAGTATTTT
d_gene: NA; j_gene: TRBJ1-1; abundance: few; len: 13; v_gene: TRBV7-2; CDR3aa: CASSIGQFSEAFF; CDR3nt: TGTGCCAGCAGCATCGGACAGTTCTCTGAAGCTTTCTTT
d_gene: NA; j_gene: TRBJ2-7; abundance: NA; len: 11; v_gene: TRBV12-3/TRBV12-4; CDR3aa: CASSRGSEQYF; CDR3nt: TGTGCCAGCTCGAGGGGGTCCGAGCAGTACTTC
d_gene: NA; j_gene: TRBJ2-1; abundance: NA; len: 14; v_gene: TRBV6-5; CDR3aa: CASSYSRGDNEQFF; CDR3nt: TGTGCCAGCAGTTACTCCCGGGGAGACAATGAGCAGTTCTTC
d_gene: NA; j_gene: TRBJ1-4; abundance: once; len: 17; v_gene: TRBV7-6; CDR3aa: CASSLGVLGLVGEKLFF; CDR3nt: TGTGCCAGCAGCTTAGGTGTTTTGGGTCTGGTGGGCGAAAAACTGTTTTTT
d_gene: NA; j_gene: TRBJ2-3; abundance: NA; len: 14; v_gene: TRBV9; CDR3aa: CASSGGSLVDTQYF; CDR3nt: TGTGCCAGCAGCGGGGGGAGCTTAGTAGATACGCAGTATTTT
d_gene: NA; j_gene: TRBJ2-7; abundance: NA; len: 16; v_gene: TRBV4-1; CDR3aa: CASSQGSDRVTYEQYF; CDR3nt: TGCGCCAGCAGCCAAGGGTCAGACAGAGTTACCTACGAGCAGTACTTC
d_gene: NA; j_gene: TRBJ1-2; abundance: few; len: 15; v_gene: TRBV3-1/TRBV3-2; CDR3aa: CASSQSRGTARGYTF; CDR3nt: TGTGCCAGCAGCCAATCTAGGGGTACGGCCAGGGGCTACACCTTC
d_gene: TRBD1; j_gene: TRBJ1-1; abundance: NA; len: 17; v_gene: TRBV18; CDR3aa: CASSPRTGGFGNTEAFF; CDR3nt: TGTGCCAGCTCACCAAGGACAGGGGGGTTTGGGAACACTGAAGCTTTCTTT
d_gene: TRBD2; j_gene: TRBJ2-5; abundance: NA; len: 15; v_gene: TRBV6-5; CDR3aa: CATTPGLAGKETQYF; CDR3nt: TGTGCCACAACTCCGGGACTAGCGGGAAAAGAGACCCAGTACTTC
d_gene: NA; j_gene: TRBJ1-4; abundance: once; len: 14; v_gene: TRBV5-1; CDR3aa: CASSLGQSNEKLFF; CDR3nt: TGCGCCAGCAGCTTGGGACAGTCTAATGAAAAACTGTTTTTT
d_gene: NA; j_gene: TRBJ1-2; abundance: few; len: 11; v_gene: TRBV10-3; CDR3aa: CAISELYGYTF; CDR3nt: TGTGCCATCAGCGAATTGTATGGCTACACCTTC
d_gene: TRBD1; j_gene: TRBJ1-2; abundance: NA; len: 13; v_gene: TRBV2; CDR3aa: CASSESRTGGYTF; CDR3nt: TGTGCCAGCAGTGAATCAAGGACAGGCGGCTACACCTTC
d_gene: NA; j_gene: TRBJ2-1; abundance: NA; len: 12; v_gene: TRBV4-3; CDR3aa: CASSQEGYEQFF; CDR3nt: TGCGCCAGCAGCCAGGAGGGATATGAGCAGTTCTTC
d_gene: NA; j_gene: TRBJ1-6; abundance: NA; len: 14; v_gene: TRBV5-4; CDR3aa: CASSLWRYNSPLHF; CDR3nt: TGTGCCAGCAGCTTATGGCGGTATAATTCACCCCTCCACTTT
d_gene: NA; j_gene: TRBJ1-1; abundance: NA; len: 13; v_gene: TRBV6-5; CDR3aa: CATRELLNTEAFF; CDR3nt: TGTGCCACCCGGGAGTTACTGAACACTGAAGCTTTCTTT
d_gene: NA; j_gene: TRBJ1-6; abundance: once; len: 12; v_gene: TRBV3-1/TRBV3-2; CDR3aa: CASSRHYSPLHF; CDR3nt: TGTGCCAGCAGCCGACATTATTCACCCCTCCACTTT
d_gene: TRBD1; j_gene: TRBJ1-2; abundance: NA; len: 14; v_gene: TRBV7-6; CDR3aa: CASSTGTAGYGYTF; CDR3nt: TGTGCCAGCAGCACCGGGACAGCGGGCTATGGCTACACCTTC
d_gene: TRBD1; j_gene: TRBJ1-5; abundance: NA; len: 15; v_gene: TRBV6-5; CDR3aa: CASRDDRVANQPQHF; CDR3nt: TGTGCCAGCAGAGACGACAGGGTAGCAAATCAGCCCCAGCATTTT
d_gene: NA; j_gene: TRBJ1-1; abundance: NA; len: 12; v_gene: TRBV6-5; CDR3aa: CASSYSNTEAFF; CDR3nt: TGTGCCAGCAGTTACTCAAACACTGAAGCTTTCTTT